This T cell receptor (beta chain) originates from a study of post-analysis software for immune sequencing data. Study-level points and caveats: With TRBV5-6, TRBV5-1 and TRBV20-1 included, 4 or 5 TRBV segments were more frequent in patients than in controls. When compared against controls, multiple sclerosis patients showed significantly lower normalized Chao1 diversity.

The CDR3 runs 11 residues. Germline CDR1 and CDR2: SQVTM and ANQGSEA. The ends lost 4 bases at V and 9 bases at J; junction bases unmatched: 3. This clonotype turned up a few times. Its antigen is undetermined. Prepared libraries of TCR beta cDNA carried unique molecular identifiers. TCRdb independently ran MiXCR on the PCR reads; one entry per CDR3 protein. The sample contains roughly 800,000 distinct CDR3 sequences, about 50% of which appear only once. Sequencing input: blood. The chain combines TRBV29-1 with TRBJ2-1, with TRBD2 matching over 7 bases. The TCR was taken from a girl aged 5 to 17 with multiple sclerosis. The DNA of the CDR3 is TGCAGCGTTGTGGGGGGGACTGAGCAGTTCTTC. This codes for CSVVGGTEQFF.